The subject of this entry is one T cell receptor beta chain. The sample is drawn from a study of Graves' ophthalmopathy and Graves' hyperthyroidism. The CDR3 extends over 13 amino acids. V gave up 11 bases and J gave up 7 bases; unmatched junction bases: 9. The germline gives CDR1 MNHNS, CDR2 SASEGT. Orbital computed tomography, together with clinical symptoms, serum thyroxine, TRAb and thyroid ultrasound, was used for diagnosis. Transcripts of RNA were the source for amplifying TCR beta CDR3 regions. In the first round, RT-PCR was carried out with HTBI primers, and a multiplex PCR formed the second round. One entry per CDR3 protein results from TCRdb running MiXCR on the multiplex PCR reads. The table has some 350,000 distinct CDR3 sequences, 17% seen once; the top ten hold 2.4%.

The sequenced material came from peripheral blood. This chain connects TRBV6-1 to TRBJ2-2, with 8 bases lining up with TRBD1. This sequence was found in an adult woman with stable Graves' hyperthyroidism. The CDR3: CAGETGGHGELFF. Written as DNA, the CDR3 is TGTGCCGGTGAAACAGGGGGTCACGGGGAGCTGTTTTTT.